This T cell receptor beta chain was sequenced during a study of blood T cell repertoires in COVID-19 (TCRdb year 2020). Study-level background: Samples from collaborators originated in the United States, Italy and Spain and spanned both the acute and convalescent phases of COVID-19. The prospective study material was composed of cDNA or gDNA derived from T cells, B-cell-depleted T cells, or PBMCs. Deeply sampled blood TCRbeta repertoires from subjects exposed to, actively infected with, or recovered from COVID-19 were included in the dataset. The repertoires were made available in a free public database intended to serve as a resource for research on the immune response to SARS-CoV-2. The samples were drawn from the first 160 participants of the ongoing ImmuneRACE study and from 1,254 subjects provided by 6 global collaborators. The sample metadata nearly always contained a de-identified subject ID, COVID-19 status, age in years and sex. Where HLA class I and class II types were available, the types were taken from metadata supplied by the sample provider, not from assay-based typing. Study-wide findings and limitations: Clinical and demographic metadata were provided uncurated, with the amount varying by source and participant.

The collaborating institutions used their own protocols to collect whole blood in K2EDTA tubes. For TCRbeta analysis, collaborators shipped samples as frozen whole blood, isolated PBMCs, or DNA extracted from either of those sample types. Notes on this clone: Its target antigen remains unknown. One base away there is no much larger clone; base qualities are not given.

There are 14 amino acids in the CDR3, from cysteine to phenylalanine inclusive. The entry retains the CDR3 DNA only, 42 bases that are in frame from base 1. From V the trimming removes 4 bases and from J it removes 5 bases, while the gene matches leave 5 bases of the junction unaccounted for. In the germline V gene, CDR1 corresponds to SNHLY and CDR2 to FYNNEI. The immunoSEQ Assay, a bias-controlled multiplex PCR, was used to amplify TCRbeta CDR3 regions from genomic DNA. In the paper's pipeline: Within the assay, amplification of reference gene primers was used to estimate how many nucleated cells each sample contained. To quantify the absolute abundance of each unique TCRbeta CDR3 rearrangement, sequence reads were collapsed and filtered. For each sample, productive Simpson clonality was calculated by taking the square root of Simpson's diversity index across productive rearrangements. This immuneACCESS table, as held by TCRdb, lists in-frame sequences with V and J called but not all clones. Of the missing ones, under half trace to an unresolved V gene in checked studies; the others have no known cause. The V and J calls and the clone size are those of that table, but D and trimming were determined from the DNA. Here the sample has 120,000 or so clones; approximately 68% occur a single time. In total, the top ten clones hold 2% to 2.5% of the sample.

The chain uses TRBV2 and TRBJ1-2; 9 of the junction bases match TRBD1. Sequenced input: peripheral blood. The receptor was derived from a woman in her 70s with acute or convalescent COVID-19. The CDR3 region has the sequence CASSVPDRGYGYTF. Here is the DNA: TGTGCCAGCAGTGTTCCGGACAGGGGATATGGCTACACCTTC.